A single sample is the source of the 29 T cell receptor beta chains below, sequenced in a study of early T cells in non-severe SARS-CoV-2 infection. TCRdb reprocessed the 5' RACE reads via MiXCR and lists one record per CDR3 protein. Seen here are some 25,000 distinct CDR3 sequences, about 4.6% observed once, and the top ten hold approximately 14%. Sequencing input: whole blood. The receptors shown here come from an adult who was a healthcare worker with PCR-confirmed SARS-CoV-2 infection or an uninfected control (not recorded which).

The chain is built from TRBV6-2 or TRBV6-3 and TRBJ2-3, with 8 nucleotides matching TRBD1. Germline-derived CDR1 and CDR2 are MNHEY and SVGEGT. This CDR3 region has 14 residues. After removal of 2 bases from V and 4 bases from J, the junction contained 2 bases not matched to a gene. For the CDR3, the DNA is TGTGCCAGCAGTTACGGACAGGGATCAGATACGCAGTATTTT. Its translation: CASSYGQGSDTQYF.

The table lists this clonotype with many counts. The V gene is TRBV4-3, the J gene TRBJ2-4, with D uncertain. V gave up 2 bases and J gave up 1 base, with 12 bases separating them. Germline CDR1 is LGHNA and CDR2 is YSLEER. The CDR3 is 16 residues long. CDR3 protein: CASSQNLGWAKNIQYF. The CDR3 nucleotides are TGCGCCAGCAGCCAAAACTTAGGGTGGGCCAAAAACATTCAGTACTTC.

The chain combines TRBV13 with TRBJ2-3; D possibly corresponds to TRBD1 (6 bases). The CDR3 length is 15 residues. V was shortened by 4 bases and J by 1 base, with 12 bases between the two germline ends. Germline V CDR1 and CDR2: PRHDT, FYEKMQ (reference sequence). The CDR3 loop reads CASSSWTDRTDTQYF. The DNA of the CDR3 is TGTGCCAGCAGCTCATGGACAGATCGCACAGATACGCAGTATTTT.

The table lists this clonotype with a few counts. The chain has TRBV20-1 and TRBJ2-5; D not resolved. Germline CDR1 and CDR2: DFQATT and SNEGSKA (reference sequence). The CDR3 has 11 amino acids. V dropped 6 bases and J dropped 5 bases, with 10 bases sitting between them. CDR3 sequence: CSALFRETQYF. The CDR3, as DNA: TGCAGTGCCCTCTTCCGGGAGACCCAGTACTTC.

This clonotype was seen more than once but under ten times. The chain couples TRBV13 to TRBJ1-3; perhaps TRBD1 as D (6 bases). V was cut by 6 bases and J by 1 base, with 10 bases left in between. CDR1 is PRHDT, CDR2 FYEKMQ, per germline (reference sequence). This CDR3 contains 14 residues. The CDR3 region has the DNA TGTGCCAGCAGGATAGGGGGTTCTGGAAACACCATATATTTT. This translates into CASRIGGSGNTIYF.

This clonotype has ten or more counts. V is TRBV12-3 or TRBV12-4 and J is TRBJ1-5, with D tentatively TRBD1 (6 bases). Trimming removed 6 bases from V and 6 bases from J, with 15 bases in between. This CDR3 contains 14 residues. DNA of the CDR3: TGTGCCAGCAGCCAGGACAGTTGGGGTCAGCCCCAGCATTTT. Amino acid sequence: CASSQDSWGQPQHF.

The table lists this clonotype with a few counts. The chain's CDR3 is CASSYLTGYGYNEQFF. The CDR3 DNA follows: TGTGCCAGCAGTTACCTTACGGGGTACGGGTACAATGAGCAGTTCTTC. This chain joins TRBV6-2 or TRBV6-3 and TRBJ2-1; tentatively, D is TRBD2 (5 bases). The CDR3 consists of 16 residues. CDR1 and CDR2 from the germline V gene are MNHEY and SVGEGT. V gave up 2 bases and J gave up 4 bases, with 15 bases separating them.

This clonotype was seen a handful of times. The chain uses TRBV9 and TRBJ2-1, with D tentatively TRBD2 (5 bases). Germline CDR1 SGDLS, CDR2 YYNGEE. The V gene lost 0 bases and the J gene lost 4 bases, with 8 bases spanning the gap. The CDR3 loop spans 14 amino acids. The chain's CDR3 is CASSVGRGYNEQFF. The CDR3 DNA is TGTGCCAGCAGCGTAGGCCGGGGTTACAATGAGCAGTTCTTC.

This clonotype was counted only a few times. This chain uses TRBV5-1 with TRBJ1-1; TRBD1 might be the D (6 bases). The CDR3 loop spans 16 amino acids. Germline V CDR1 and CDR2: SGHRS, YFSETQ. V was shortened by 4 bases and J by 0 bases, with 16 bases between the two germline ends. The CDR3 is CASSPRPGQMNTEAFF. The CDR3 nucleotides are TGCGCCAGCAGCCCGCGACCTGGACAGATGAACACTGAAGCTTTCTTT.

This clonotype was observed many times. The chain is built from TRBV4-1 and TRBJ2-5; D gene ambiguous. The CDR3 sequence is 13 residues long. Germline assignment: CDR1 MGHRA and CDR2 YSYEKL. Trimming removed 4 bases from V and 4 bases from J, with 10 bases in between. The CDR3 protein is CASSPSVGETQYF. CDR3 DNA sequence: TGCGCCAGCAGCCCCTCTGTAGGAGAGACCCAGTACTTC.

The V call is TRBV7-8, the J call TRBJ2-3; D is unresolved. Germline V gene sequence: CDR1 SGHVS, CDR2 FQNEAQ. The V gene lost 4 bases and the J gene lost 9 bases, with 11 bases spanning the gap. The length of the CDR3 is 12 residues. In DNA, the CDR3 is TGTGCCAGCAGCTCCCACGGTGTGACGCAGTATTTT. It specifies CASSSHGVTQYF.

This clonotype was counted ten times or more. The chain employs TRBV5-6 and TRBJ1-5; weak D call: TRBD1 (6 bases). V shed 3 bases and J shed 11 bases, with 18 bases lying between them. The CDR3 runs to 14 residues. Germline CDR1 and CDR2: SGHDT and YYEEEE. The CDR3 spells CASSSERDNGAQHF. Written as DNA, the CDR3 is TGTGCCAGCAGCTCAGAAAGGGACAATGGGGCCCAGCATTTT.

This clonotype was found many times. The gene calls are TRBV9 and TRBJ2-2; TRBD2 might be the D (6 bases). This CDR3 has 18 amino acids. Looked up from germline, CDR1 is SGDLS and CDR2 is YYNGEE. The V end was cut by 0 bases, the J end by 1 base, with 16 bases between. CDR3: CASSVGGIGRWNTGELFF. Here the CDR3 DNA reads TGTGCCAGCAGCGTAGGAGGAATCGGGAGATGGAACACCGGGGAGCTGTTTTTT.

There are many counts of this clonotype. At one of its ends the junction is not consistent with the germline gene, which may arise from a read error. The chain has TRBV5-4 and TRBJ2-7, with 8 bases lining up with TRBD1. There are 15 residues in the CDR3. Germline values: CDR1 SGHNT, CDR2 YYREEE (reference sequence). Written as DNA, the CDR3 is TGTGCCAGCAGCCCCTCCCGACAGGGGCTCACGAAACCCATCTTC. Its translation: CASSPSRQGLTKPIF.

In its sample, this clonotype was seen many times. J is TRBJ2-1 and V is TRBV4-3; 7 bases match TRBD2. V dropped 5 bases and J dropped 5; count of bases not matched to a gene: 9. The CDR3 consists of 15 residues. Germline V gene lookup returns CDR1 LGHNA and CDR2 YSLEER. CDR3 sequence: CASSRGLGSDNEQFF. As DNA, the CDR3 is TGCGCCAGCAGCAGAGGACTAGGATCTGACAATGAGCAGTTCTTC.

This chain uses TRBV27 with TRBJ1-2; a possible D gene is TRBD1 (5 bases). The germline V gene has CDR1 MNHEY and CDR2 SMNVEV (reference sequence). V gave up 0 bases and J gave up 5 bases, with 13 bases separating them. The CDR3 length is 15 residues. The CDR3 spells CASSLSAGMGYGYTF. Written as DNA, the CDR3 is TGTGCCAGCAGTTTATCGGCAGGGATGGGGTATGGCTACACCTTC.

This clonotype was recorded many times. The J gene is TRBJ2-1, the V gene TRBV29-1, with 7 bases that match TRBD2. The junction had 7 bases not matched to a gene; V was cut back by 6 bases and J by 8 bases. CDR1 is SQVTM and CDR2 is ANQGSEA in the germline V gene. The CDR3 is 12 residues long. CDR3 coding DNA: TGCAGCGTGCATAGACTAGCCCATGAGCAGTTCTTC. Translation: CSVHRLAHEQFF.

This clonotype showed up many times. This sequence joins TRBV6-6 and TRBJ2-3; perhaps TRBD2 as D (5 bases). Trimming took off 2 bases at V and 4 bases at J, with 10 bases between the two ends. Germline CDR1 reads MNHNY; CDR2 reads SVGAGI (reference sequence). This CDR3 has 14 residues. The CDR3 protein is CASSYPGKSDTQYF. The CDR3 bases are TGTGCCAGCAGTTACCCGGGGAAGTCAGATACGCAGTATTTT.

This clonotype has at least ten counts. The junction and the germline gene differ at one end; a read error may be behind it. V is TRBV7-7 and J is TRBJ2-3; unclear D gene. Germline V CDR1 and CDR2: SSHAT, FNYEAQ (reference sequence). The CDR3 is 14 residues long. CDR3 nucleotides: TGTGCTAGCAGCTTAGCTGGGAACACAGATACGCAGTATTTT. This codes for CASSLAGNTDTQYF.

This clonotype was counted ten times or more. J is TRBJ1-5 and V is TRBV10-1, with D maybe TRBD1 (6 bases). The CDR3 length is 16 residues. Germline V CDR1 and CDR2: WNHNN, SYGVQD (reference sequence). V was pared by 6 bases and J by 3 bases, with 18 bases between. The CDR3 DNA reads TGCGCCAGCAGAAACGGGACACAGATTCCCAATCAGCCCCAGCATTTT. Residues: CASRNGTQIPNQPQHF.

This clonotype was observed at least ten times. The chain recombines TRBV10-1 with TRBJ2-4; maybe TRBD1 (5 bases). There are 22 residues in the CDR3. The germline CDR1 and CDR2 sequences are WNHNN and SYGVQD (reference sequence). Trimming removed 0 bases from V and 0 bases from J, with 27 bases in between. CDR3 coding DNA: TGCGCCAGCAGTGAGTCAGACGACAGTCAGCGACATCCCCCCCTAGCCAAAAACATTCAGTACTTC. Translated, it gives CASSESDDSQRHPPLAKNIQYF.

This clonotype was seen ten or more times. J is TRBJ2-1 and V is TRBV5-5, with 7 bases aligning to TRBD1. Germline assignment: CDR1 SGHKS and CDR2 YYEKEE (reference sequence). Trimming at V came to 7 bases and at J to 1 base, leaving 5 bases not matched to a gene. This CDR3 region has 14 residues. This CDR3 is CASGDSSSYNEQFF. The DNA of the CDR3 is TGTGCCAGCGGGGACAGTTCGTCCTACAATGAGCAGTTCTTC.

Many counts were recorded for this clonotype. The rearrangement links TRBV6-1 to TRBJ1-1; D remains ambiguous. The CDR3 extends over 17 amino acids. The ends were cut back, 6 bases at V and 0 bases at J, with 20 bases in the middle. Germline V CDR1 and CDR2: MNHNS, SASEGT. The CDR3 sequence: CASRDGRRWTLNTEAFF. The DNA for the CDR3 is TGTGCCAGCAGAGATGGGAGACGGTGGACTCTGAACACTGAAGCTTTCTTT.

The rearrangement joins TRBV29-1 to TRBJ2-7; D possibly matches TRBD1 or TRBD2 (5 bases each). Looked up from germline, CDR1 is SQVTM and CDR2 is ANQGSEA. Trimming left V 4 bases short and J 6 bases short, with 13 bases between. This CDR3 contains 12 residues. CDR3 sequence: CSVGAGTGEQYF. Written as DNA, the CDR3 is TGCAGCGTTGGCGCAGGGACGGGCGAGCAGTACTTC.

This clonotype was found many times. This chain joins TRBV10-3 and TRBJ1-1; the D gene is possibly TRBD1 (5 bases). Germline lookup yields CDR1 ENHRY and CDR2 SYGVKD. Trimming removed 7 bases from V and 6 bases from J, with 18 bases in between. The CDR3 spans 14 residues. CDR3 nucleotide sequence: TGTGCCATCAACCCCTCTATGAGGGACGCTGAAGCTTTCTTT. Amino acids: CAINPSMRDAEAFF.

This clonotype was seen repeatedly, ten times or more. The V call is TRBV4-1, the J call TRBJ1-1, with D perhaps TRBD1 (5 bases). V was shortened by 2 bases and J by 3 bases, with 16 bases between the two germline ends. In germline, CDR1 is MGHRA, CDR2 YSYEKL. This CDR3 comprises 16 residues. CDR3 in DNA: TGCGCCAGCAGCCAAAGGGCAATGGGAGGGGACACTGAAGCTTTCTTT. This gives the protein CASSQRAMGGDTEAFF.

This clonotype is a singleton in its sample. Just one base apart from a much larger clone, this may be a read error. This sequence joins TRBV2 and TRBJ2-3; 13 nucleotides agree with TRBD2. This CDR3 has 16 amino acids. The germline V gene encodes CDR1 SNHLY and CDR2 FYNNEI. The J segment lost 0 bases and the V segment lost 11 bases, leaving 8 bases of the junction unmatched. The CDR3 bases are TGTGCCGGCACCAAGGGACTAGCGGGGAGCACAGATACGCAGTATTTT. Amino acid sequence: CAGTKGLAGSTDTQYF.

This clonotype was seen repeatedly, ten times or more. The chain recombines TRBV2 with TRBJ2-7; TRBD2 is a possible D gene (5 bases). This CDR3 is 14 amino acids long. The germline V gene encodes CDR1 SNHLY and CDR2 FYNNEI. Trimming removed 8 bases from V and 0 bases from J, with 14 bases in between. Here the CDR3 reads CASRPTTSSYEQYF. DNA of the CDR3: TGTGCCAGCCGACCGACTACCAGCTCCTACGAGCAGTACTTC.

This clonotype was found many times. The V call is TRBV7-2, the J call TRBJ1-1; D not certain. The CDR3 has 13 amino acids. Deletions cut 5 bases from V and 3 bases from J, with 10 bases between. From germline, CDR1 is SGHTA and CDR2 FQGNSA. The CDR3 is CASSEKAYTEAFF. Written as DNA, the CDR3 is TGTGCCAGCAGCGAAAAGGCGTACACTGAAGCTTTCTTT.